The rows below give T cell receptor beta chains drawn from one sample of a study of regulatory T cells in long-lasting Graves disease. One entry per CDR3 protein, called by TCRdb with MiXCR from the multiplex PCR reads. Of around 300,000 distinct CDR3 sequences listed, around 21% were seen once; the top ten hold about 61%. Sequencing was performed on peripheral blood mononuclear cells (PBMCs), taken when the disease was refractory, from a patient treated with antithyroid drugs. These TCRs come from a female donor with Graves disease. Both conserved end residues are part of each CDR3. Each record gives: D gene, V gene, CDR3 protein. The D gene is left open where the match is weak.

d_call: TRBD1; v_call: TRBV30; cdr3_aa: CAWGGQGGLEYF
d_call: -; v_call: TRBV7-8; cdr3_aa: CASSSRARQETQYF
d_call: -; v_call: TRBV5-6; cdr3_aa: CASSLAGGSTEAFF
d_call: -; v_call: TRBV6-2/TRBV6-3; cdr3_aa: CASSSPRLSYEQYF
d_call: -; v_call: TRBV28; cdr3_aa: CASSSGAPGYNEQFF
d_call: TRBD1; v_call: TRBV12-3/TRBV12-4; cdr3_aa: CASSFDRGGDTQYF
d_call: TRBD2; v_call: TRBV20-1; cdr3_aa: CSAKGPSGVNEQFF
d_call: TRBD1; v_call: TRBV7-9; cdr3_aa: CASSPRTGGADIQYF
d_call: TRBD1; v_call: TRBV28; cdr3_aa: CASRPGQGAIGANVLTF
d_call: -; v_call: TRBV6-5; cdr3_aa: CASSYSKSPGANVLTF
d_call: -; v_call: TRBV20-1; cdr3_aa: CSASKGDGANVLTF
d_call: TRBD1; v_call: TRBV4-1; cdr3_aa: CASSQPTGTEKTQYF
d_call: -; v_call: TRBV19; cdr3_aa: CASSKGSEETQYF
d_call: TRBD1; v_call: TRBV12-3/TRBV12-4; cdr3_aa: CASTLGLTGLSPLHF
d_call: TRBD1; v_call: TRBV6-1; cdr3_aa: CASGPRTTTGVYGYTF
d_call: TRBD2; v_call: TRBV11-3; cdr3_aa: CASSVGGSSSYNEQFF
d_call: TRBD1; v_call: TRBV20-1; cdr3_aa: CSARRGGWGNYGYTF
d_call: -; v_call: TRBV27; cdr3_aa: CASSPLPTGPGGYTF
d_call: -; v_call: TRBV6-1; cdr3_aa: CASSQTITGTSYEQYF
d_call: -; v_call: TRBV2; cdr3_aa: CASSKQYEQYF
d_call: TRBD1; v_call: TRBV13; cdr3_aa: CASSQPQGVNTEAFF
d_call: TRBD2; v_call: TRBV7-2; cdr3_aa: CASSSLGSGSQYF
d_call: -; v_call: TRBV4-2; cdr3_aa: CASSQSVADYGYTF
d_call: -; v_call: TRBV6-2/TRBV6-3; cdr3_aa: CASSFEQNSNQPQHF
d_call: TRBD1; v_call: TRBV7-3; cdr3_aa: CASSLTGTGAQPQHF
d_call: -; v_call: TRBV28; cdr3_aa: CASRTERGTEAFF
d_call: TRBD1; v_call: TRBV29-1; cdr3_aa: CSGGTGGSEQYF
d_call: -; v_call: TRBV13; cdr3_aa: CASSLLVRESTDTQYF
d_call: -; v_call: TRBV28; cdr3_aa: CASSSTYRARYGPEAFF
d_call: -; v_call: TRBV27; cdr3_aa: CATADSPKNIQYF
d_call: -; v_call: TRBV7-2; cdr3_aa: CASSPRTPYTDTQYF
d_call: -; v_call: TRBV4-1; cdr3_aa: CASSQLAGAGELFF
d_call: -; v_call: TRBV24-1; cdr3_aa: CATLRDMGQETQYF
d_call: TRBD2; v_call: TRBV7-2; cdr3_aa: CASSPPGEGVGLVSYEQYF
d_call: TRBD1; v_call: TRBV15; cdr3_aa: CATSRARQGRQPQHF
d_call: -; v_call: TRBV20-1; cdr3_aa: CSLRERGLVYGYTF
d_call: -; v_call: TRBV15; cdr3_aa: CATSTGLSPGANVLTF
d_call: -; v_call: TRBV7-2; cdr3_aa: CASSLYGSKNIQYF
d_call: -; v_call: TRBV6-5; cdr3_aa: CASTKDSHEQYF
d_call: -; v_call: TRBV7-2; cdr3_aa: CASSLVPSLGGSASPLHF
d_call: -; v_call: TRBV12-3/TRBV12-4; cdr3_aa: CASSGGASDTYEQYF
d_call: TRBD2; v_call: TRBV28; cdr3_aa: CASRGGSNTGELFF
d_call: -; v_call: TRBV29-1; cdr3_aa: CSVRTDNYEQYF
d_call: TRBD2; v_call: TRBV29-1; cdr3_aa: CSVEGVGGRNYEQYF
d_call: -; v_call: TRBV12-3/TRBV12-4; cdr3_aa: CAGSPREGAWGANVLTF
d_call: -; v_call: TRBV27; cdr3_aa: CASRSGTEAFF
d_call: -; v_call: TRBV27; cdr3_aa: CASGMGAPGEPQHF
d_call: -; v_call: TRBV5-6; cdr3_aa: CASSPAPFYEQYF
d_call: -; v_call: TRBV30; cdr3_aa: CAWSLTGGASEAFF
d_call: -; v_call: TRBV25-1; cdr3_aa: CASSEGGRSANTEAFF
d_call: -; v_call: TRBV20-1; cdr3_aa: CSARDRGRETQYF
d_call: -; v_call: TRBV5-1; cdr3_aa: CASRGGVNTGELFF
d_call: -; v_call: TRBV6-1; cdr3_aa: CASSRPGLGETQYF
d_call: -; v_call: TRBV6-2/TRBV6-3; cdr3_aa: CASSFRAEAFF
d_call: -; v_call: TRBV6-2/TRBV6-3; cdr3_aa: CASSSMLNSPLHF
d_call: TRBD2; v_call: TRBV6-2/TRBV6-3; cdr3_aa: CASRIGLAGVLEQYF
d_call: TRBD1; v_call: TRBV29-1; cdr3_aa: CSVWKGASYEQYF